The rows below give T cell receptor beta chains drawn from one sample of a study of blood T cell repertoires in COVID-19. The assay was immunoSEQ multiplex PCR, and TCRdb's table has in-frame clones only and misses some. The sample holds around 25,000 clones, 80% to 90% seen once. Sequencing was done on a sample of peripheral blood. These receptors were collected from a human donor in a cohort sampled during active COVID-19. Each CDR3 is given with its conserved first and last residue. D genes are given only for firm matches. Only part of the rows carry a size: once, few, many, or a class if the clone is expanded.

>NA|NA|TRBV4-2|TRBJ2-1
CASSQDWAGENEQFF
TGTGCCAGCAGCCAAGATTGGGCAGGGGAGAATGAGCAGTTCTTC
>few|NA|TRBV11-1|TRBJ1-3
CASSLHRAGNTIYF
TGTGCCAGCAGCCTCCACAGAGCTGGAAACACCATATATTTT
>NA|NA|TRBV10-2|TRBJ2-3
CASKDSVSPDTQYF
TGCGCCAGCAAGGACTCCGTATCCCCCGATACGCAGTATTTT
>once|TRBD1|TRBV10-3|TRBJ1-3
CAISAGTGTGNTIYF
TGTGCCATCAGTGCCGGGACAGGGACTGGAAACACCATATATTTT
>NA|TRBD1|TRBV5-8|TRBJ2-5
CASNRDRGETQYF
TGTGCCAGCAACCGGGACAGGGGAGAGACCCAGTACTTC
>NA|TRBD1|TRBV5-1|TRBJ1-5
CASSLEAGQGYQPQHF
TGCGCCAGCAGCTTGGAAGCGGGACAGGGATATCAGCCCCAGCATTTT
>NA|NA|TRBV30|TRBJ1-4
CAWSNLGATNEKLFF
TGTGCCTGGAGTAACCTAGGAGCAACTAATGAAAAACTGTTTTTT
>NA|TRBD1|TRBV19|TRBJ2-3
CASSRTGDTDTQYF
TGTGCCAGTAGTAGGACAGGGGACACAGATACGCAGTATTTT
>NA|TRBD1|TRBV7-2|TRBJ1-6
CASSLDGQGVSPLHF
TGTGCCAGCAGCTTAGACGGACAGGGGGTTTCACCCCTCCACTTT
>NA|NA|TRBV6-1|TRBJ1-1
CASSARRENMNTEAFF
TGTGCCAGCAGTGCTCGGAGGGAGAACATGAACACTGAAGCTTTCTTT
>few|NA|TRBV5-4|TRBJ1-2
CASSLDRAGRGYTF
TGTGCCAGCAGCTTGGACAGGGCCGGTCGCGGCTACACCTTC
>NA|NA|TRBV2|TRBJ2-2
CASRDRRNTGELFF
TGTGCCAGCAGAGACAGGAGGAACACCGGGGAGCTGTTTTTT
>NA|TRBD1|TRBV9|TRBJ2-1
CASSAGPGTDFGQFF
TGTGCCAGCAGCGCCGGCCCTGGGACAGATTTCGGGCAGTTCTTC
>NA|NA|TRBV5-8|TRBJ2-5
CASSAGQQETQYF
TGTGCCAGCAGCGCTGGACAGCAAGAGACCCAGTACTTC
>NA|NA|TRBV7-9|TRBJ1-2
CASSERRGLGYTF
TGTGCCAGCAGCGAAAGAAGGGGCCTAGGCTACACCTTC
>NA|NA|TRBV7-3|TRBJ2-1
CASSSGLLDEQFF
TGTGCCAGCAGCTCTGGACTGTTAGATGAGCAGTTCTTC
>few|NA|TRBV28|TRBJ1-5
CASSSRGGATQPQHF
TGTGCCAGCAGTTCGCGGGGGGGCGCTACTCAGCCCCAGCATTTT
>NA|NA|TRBV27|TRBJ1-1
CASSLAPTGTEAFF
TGTGCCAGCAGTTTAGCCCCGACGGGAACTGAAGCTTTCTTT
>NA|NA|TRBV5-1|TRBJ1-4
CASSLGGSEEKLFF
TGCGCCAGCAGCTTGGGAGGGTCGGAGGAAAAACTGTTTTTT
>NA|NA|TRBV5-6|TRBJ2-7
CASSLVTATYEQYF
TGTGCCAGCAGCTTGGTCACAGCCACCTACGAGCAGTACTTC
>NA|NA|TRBV6-5|TRBJ2-1
CASHKEGNEQFF
TGTGCCAGCCACAAAGAGGGCAATGAGCAGTTCTTC
>NA|NA|TRBV15|TRBJ2-7
CATSRDISYEQYF
TGTGCCACCAGCAGAGATATTTCCTACGAGCAGTACTTC
>NA|NA|TRBV11-2|TRBJ1-2
CASSLDRGGYTF
TGTGCCAGCAGCTTAGATCGAGGAGGCTACACCTTC
>NA|TRBD2|TRBV10-3|TRBJ2-7
CAISGASGRNYEQYF
TGTGCCATCAGTGGGGCTAGCGGGAGGAACTACGAGCAGTACTTC
>NA|NA|TRBV7-9|TRBJ1-2
CASSSVGVGYTF
TGTGCCAGCTCATCTGTCGGGGTAGGCTACACCTTC
>NA|TRBD1|TRBV29-1|TRBJ1-3
CSVDDRAFSGNTIYF
TGCAGCGTTGACGACAGGGCCTTCTCTGGAAACACCATATATTTT
>NA|TRBD2|TRBV7-9|TRBJ2-5
CASSPRGGRVQETQYF
TGTGCCAGCAGCCCCCGAGGCGGGAGGGTTCAAGAGACCCAGTACTTC
>few|TRBD2|TRBV11-2|TRBJ2-1
CASSFSASGGAEYNEQFF
TGTGCCAGCAGCTTTTCGGCTAGCGGGGGGGCCGAGTACAATGAGCAGTTCTTC
>NA|NA|TRBV7-2|TRBJ2-5
CASSPQGTETQYF
TGTGCCAGCAGCCCACAGGGAACGGAGACCCAGTACTTC
>NA|TRBD2|TRBV28|TRBJ2-3
CASTLAGASGDTQYF
TGTGCCAGTACGTTAGCGGGGGCCTCGGGGGATACGCAGTATTTT
>NA|TRBD2|TRBV10-3|TRBJ2-6
CAIRETSGGHSGANVLTF
TGTGCCATCAGGGAGACTAGCGGGGGGCACTCTGGGGCCAACGTCCTGACTTTC
>NA|NA|TRBV13|TRBJ1-5
CASSTPCEAVGYSNQPQHF
TGTGCCAGCAGCACTCCCTGCGAGGCCGTAGGTTATAGCAATCAGCCCCAGCATTTT
>few|TRBD2|TRBV2|TRBJ2-7
CASSVTSGSYEQYF
TGTGCCAGCAGTGTGACTAGCGGGAGCTACGAGCAGTACTTC
>NA|NA|TRBV6-2/TRBV6-3|TRBJ1-1
CASSPSYTEAFF
TGTGCCAGCAGCCCAAGCTACACTGAAGCTTTCTTT
>NA|NA|TRBV20-1|TRBJ1-1
CSASQNTEAFF
TGCAGTGCTAGTCAGAACACTGAAGCTTTCTTT
>NA|TRBD2|TRBV18|TRBJ2-7
CASSSTSGYEQYF
TGTGCCAGCTCATCAACTAGCGGATACGAGCAGTACTTC
>NA|TRBD2|TRBV6-5|TRBJ2-7
CASSSSGSPYEQYF
TGTGCCAGCAGTTCTAGCGGGAGCCCCTACGAGCAGTACTTC
>NA|TRBD2|TRBV30|TRBJ2-7
CAWSLEAGVGDEQYF
TGTGCCTGGAGCCTGGAGGCGGGAGTTGGGGACGAGCAGTACTTC
>once|NA|TRBV19|TRBJ2-1
CASSILAPYNEQFF
TGTGCCAGTAGTATACTAGCACCCTACAATGAGCAGTTCTTC
>NA|TRBD1|TRBV7-6|TRBJ2-7
CASSLGGQGYEQYF
TGTGCCAGCAGCTTAGGGGGACAGGGGTACGAGCAGTACTTC
>NA|NA|TRBV2|TRBJ1-2
CASSEAGAGGYTF
TGTGCCAGCAGTGAAGCAGGGGCTGGGGGCTACACCTTC
>NA|NA|TRBV11-1|TRBJ2-2
CASSPQGNTGELFF
TGTGCCAGCAGCCCACAGGGAAACACCGGGGAGCTGTTTTTT
>NA|NA|TRBV9|TRBJ1-6
CASGGGAGSPLHF
TGTGCCAGCGGGGGGGGAGCTGGGTCACCCCTCCACTTT
>NA|TRBD2|TRBV5-1|TRBJ2-6
CASSLGLTSGRSGANVLTF
TGCGCCAGCAGCTTGGGACTGACTAGCGGACGCTCTGGGGCCAACGTCCTGACTTTC
>NA|NA|TRBV3-1/TRBV3-2|TRBJ2-2
CASRRRVGELFF
TGTGCCAGCAGACGACGGGTCGGGGAGCTGTTTTTT
>NA|NA|TRBV5-1|TRBJ2-6
CASSSSSGANVLTF
TGCGCCAGCAGCTCCAGCTCTGGGGCCAACGTCCTGACTTTC
>NA|NA|TRBV6-1|TRBJ1-1
CASSEERGSQAFF
TGTGCCAGCAGTGAAGAGAGAGGGAGCCAAGCTTTCTTT
>NA|NA|TRBV5-4|TRBJ1-1
CASSLEGLMNTEAFF
TGTGCCAGCAGCTTGGAGGGGCTAATGAACACTGAAGCTTTCTTT
>NA|TRBD1|TRBV6-6|TRBJ2-2
CASSRRGQLIGGTGGELFF
TGTGCCAGCAGTCGCCGGGGACAGCTAATTGGCGGAACAGGCGGGGAGCTGTTTTTT
>NA|TRBD1|TRBV24-1|TRBJ2-5
CATSDADRSGETQYF
TGTGCCACCAGTGATGCGGACAGGAGTGGGGAGACCCAGTACTTC